The 9 T cell receptor beta chains below were found in one sample sequenced in a study of control samples from healthy donors and cancer patients. Generated by immunoSEQ multiplex PCR, the TCRdb table keeps only in-frame clones and is missing some. The data show around 200,000 clones, 91% seen once. Material: blood. These receptors came from a woman in her 30s in good health.

The chain joins TRBV12-3 or TRBV12-4 to TRBJ2-7; D perhaps matches TRBD1 (5 bases). The CDR3 is 13 residues long. V lost 3 bases, J lost 4 bases, and 10 bases lay in between. The DNA for the CDR3 is TGTGCCAGCAGTTTCGGCAGGGAATACGAGCAGTACTTC. It encodes CASSFGREYEQYF.

The chain employs TRBV28 and TRBJ2-2, with D maybe TRBD2 (5 bases). CDR1 and CDR2 from the germline V gene are MDHEN and SYDVKM. The CDR3 loop spans 13 amino acids. V shed 8 bases and J shed 2 bases, with 9 bases lying between them. CDR3 DNA sequence: TGTGCCAGCGTGGACTCTAACACCGGGGAGCTGTTTTTT. Its protein is CASVDSNTGELFF.

CDR3 nucleotides: TGTGCCAGCAGCTTACGGGAGCCGCAGTTCTTC. It codes for CASSLREPQFF. V usage is TRBV7-9 and J usage is TRBJ2-1; TRBD2 might be the D (6 bases). This CDR3 contains 11 residues. Germline CDR1 reads SEHNR; CDR2 reads FQNEAQ (reference sequence). Trimming cost V 2 bases and J 12 bases, with 8 bases left between them.

This clone was seen only once. The V call is TRBV5-4, the J call TRBJ1-2, with D perhaps TRBD1 (6 bases). V was clipped by 2 bases and J by 7 bases, with 6 bases between them. This CDR3 contains 11 residues. CDR1 SGHNT and CDR2 YYREEE come from the germline V gene (reference sequence). CDR3 protein: CASSLQGGYTF. CDR3 in DNA: TGTGCCAGCAGCTTACAGGGTGGCTACACCTTC.

The gene calls are TRBV5-1 and TRBJ1-6; the D is unclear. V was trimmed by 6 bases and J by 9 bases, leaving 4 bases between them. The germline V gene encodes CDR1 SGHRS and CDR2 YFSETQ. The CDR3 covers 10 residues. CDR3: CASIASPLHF. In DNA form, the CDR3 reads TGCGCCAGCATCGCTTCACCCCTCCACTTT.

CDR3 in DNA: TGTGCCAGCAGTTCTCCAGGGCTAGCTAACTATGGCTACACCTTC. It yields the protein CASSSPGLANYGYTF. This chain uses TRBV6-2 or TRBV6-3 with TRBJ1-2, with D possibly being TRBD1 (5 bases). The CDR3 covers 15 residues. CDR1 and CDR2 (germline): MNHEY, SVGEGT. The ends were cut back, 4 bases at V and 0 bases at J, with 12 bases in the middle.

V and J are TRBV9 and TRBJ2-2; maybe TRBD1 (6 bases). The germline gives CDR1 SGDLS, CDR2 YYNGEE. V was pared by 0 bases and J by 6 bases, with 12 bases between. CDR3 length: 15 amino acids. CDR3 in amino acids: CASSVDPQGSGELFF. CDR3 bases: TGTGCCAGCAGCGTAGACCCACAGGGTTCCGGGGAGCTGTTTTTT.

The chain is built from TRBV18 and TRBJ2-7; TRBD1 is a possible D gene (5 bases). Germline CDR1 reads KGHSH; CDR2 reads LQKENI. V was shortened by 6 bases and J by 3 bases, with 9 bases between the two germline ends. The CDR3 is 12 amino acids. DNA of the CDR3: TGTGCCAGCTCGCTCGACAGCTACGAGCAGTACTTC. Its protein is CASSLDSYEQYF. Looking up the rest from reference TRBV18 and TRBJ2-7 gives the full variable domain: NAGVMQNPRHLVRRRGQEARLRCSPMKGHSHVYWYRQLPEEGLKFMVYLQKENIIDESGMPKERFSAEFPKEGPSILRIQQVVRGDSAAYFCASSLDSYEQYFGPGTRLTVT.

The V call is TRBV7-2, the J call TRBJ2-5; a possible D gene is TRBD2 (7 bases). Germline values: CDR1 SGHTA, CDR2 FQGNSA. The length of the CDR3 is 15 residues. Deletions cut 0 bases from V and 4 bases from J, with 12 bases between. This CDR3 reads CASSLAKGGGETQYF. In DNA form, the CDR3 reads TGTGCCAGCAGCTTAGCGAAGGGAGGGGGAGAGACCCAGTACTTC.